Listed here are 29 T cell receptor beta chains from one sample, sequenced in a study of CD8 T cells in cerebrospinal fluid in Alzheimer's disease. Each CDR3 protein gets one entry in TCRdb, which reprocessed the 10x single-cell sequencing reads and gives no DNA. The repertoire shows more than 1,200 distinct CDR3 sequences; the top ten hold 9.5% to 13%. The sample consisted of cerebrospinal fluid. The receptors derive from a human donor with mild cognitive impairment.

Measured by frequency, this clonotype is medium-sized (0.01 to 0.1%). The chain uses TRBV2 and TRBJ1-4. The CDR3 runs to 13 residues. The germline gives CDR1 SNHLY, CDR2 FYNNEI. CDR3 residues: CASSELVAVELFF.

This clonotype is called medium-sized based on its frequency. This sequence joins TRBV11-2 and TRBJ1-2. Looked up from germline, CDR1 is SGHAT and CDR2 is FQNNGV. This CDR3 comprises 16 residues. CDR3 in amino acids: CASSKGPEAANYGYTF. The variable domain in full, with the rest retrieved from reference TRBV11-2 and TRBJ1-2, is EAGVAQSPRYKIIEKRQSVAFWCNPISGHATLYWYQQILGQGPKLLIQFQNNGVVDDSQLPKDRFSAERLKGVDSTLKIQPAKLEDSAVYLCASSKGPEAANYGYTFGSGTRLTVV.

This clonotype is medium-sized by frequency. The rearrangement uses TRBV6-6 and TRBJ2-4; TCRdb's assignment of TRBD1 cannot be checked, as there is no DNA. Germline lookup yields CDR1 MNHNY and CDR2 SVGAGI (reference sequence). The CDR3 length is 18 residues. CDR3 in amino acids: CASSYSRQDSLAKNIQYF.

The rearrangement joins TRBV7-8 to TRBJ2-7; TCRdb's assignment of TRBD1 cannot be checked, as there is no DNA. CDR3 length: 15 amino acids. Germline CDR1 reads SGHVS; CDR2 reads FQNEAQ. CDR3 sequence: CASSLGVRGYGEQYF. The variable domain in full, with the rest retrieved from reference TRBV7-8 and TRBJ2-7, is GAGVSQSPRYKVAKRGQDVALRCDPISGHVSLFWYQQALGQGPEFLTYFQNEAQLDKSGLPSDRFFAERPEGSVSTLKIQRTQQEDSAVYLCASSLGVRGYGEQYFGPGTRLTVT.

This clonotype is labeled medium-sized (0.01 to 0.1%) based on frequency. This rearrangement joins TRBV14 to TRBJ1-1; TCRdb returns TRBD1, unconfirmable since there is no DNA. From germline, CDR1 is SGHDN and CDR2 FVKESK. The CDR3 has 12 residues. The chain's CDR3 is CASSSDRVGAFF.

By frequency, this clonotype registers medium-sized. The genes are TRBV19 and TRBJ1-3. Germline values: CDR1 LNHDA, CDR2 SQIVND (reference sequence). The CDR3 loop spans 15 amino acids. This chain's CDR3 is CASSFQGRSGNTIYF.

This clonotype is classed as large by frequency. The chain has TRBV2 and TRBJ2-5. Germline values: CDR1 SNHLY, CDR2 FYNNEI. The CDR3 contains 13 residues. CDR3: CASSEGSQETQYF.

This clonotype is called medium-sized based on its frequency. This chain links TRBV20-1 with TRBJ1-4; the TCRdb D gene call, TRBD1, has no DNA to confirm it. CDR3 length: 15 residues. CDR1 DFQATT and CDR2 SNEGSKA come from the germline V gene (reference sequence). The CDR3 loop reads CSATMDSATNEKLFF.

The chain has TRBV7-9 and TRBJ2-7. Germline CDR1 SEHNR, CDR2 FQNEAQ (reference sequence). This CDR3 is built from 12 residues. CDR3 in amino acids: CASSLGDYRTYF.

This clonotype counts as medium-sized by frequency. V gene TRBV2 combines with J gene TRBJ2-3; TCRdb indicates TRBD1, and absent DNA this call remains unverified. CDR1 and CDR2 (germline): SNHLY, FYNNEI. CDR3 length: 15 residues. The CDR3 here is CASSRDRASGDTQYF.

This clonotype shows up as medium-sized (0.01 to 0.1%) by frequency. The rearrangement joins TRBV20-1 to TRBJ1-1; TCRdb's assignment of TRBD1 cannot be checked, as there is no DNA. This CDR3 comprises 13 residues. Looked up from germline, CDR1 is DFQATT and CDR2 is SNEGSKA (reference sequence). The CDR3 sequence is CSARGTGDTEAFF.

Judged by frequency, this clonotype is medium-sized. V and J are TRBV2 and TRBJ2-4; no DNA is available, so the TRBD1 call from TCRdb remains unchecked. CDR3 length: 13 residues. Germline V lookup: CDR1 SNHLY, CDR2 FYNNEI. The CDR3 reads CASIPGEGDIQYF.

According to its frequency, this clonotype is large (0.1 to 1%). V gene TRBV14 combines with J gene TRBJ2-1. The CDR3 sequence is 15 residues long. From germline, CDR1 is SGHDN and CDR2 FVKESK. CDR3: CASSRDLGQYNEQFF.

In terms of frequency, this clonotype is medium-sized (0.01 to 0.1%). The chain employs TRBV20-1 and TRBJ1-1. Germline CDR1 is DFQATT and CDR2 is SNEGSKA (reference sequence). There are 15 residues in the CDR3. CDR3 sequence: CSARDPAKGNTEAFF.

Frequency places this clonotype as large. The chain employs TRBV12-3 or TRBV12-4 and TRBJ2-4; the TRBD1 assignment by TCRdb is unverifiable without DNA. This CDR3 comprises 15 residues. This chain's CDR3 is CASSLSGPPIHIQYF.

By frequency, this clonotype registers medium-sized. CDR3 region: CATSRVGTAETQYF. This chain links TRBV15 with TRBJ2-5; with no DNA, the TCRdb D assignment of TRBD1 cannot be verified. Germline-derived CDR1 and CDR2 are LNHNV and YYDKDF (reference sequence). There are 14 residues in the CDR3.

CDR3: CASSFCQDWMEGYEQYF. The chain has TRBV12-3 or TRBV12-4 and TRBJ2-7; TCRdb selects TRBD2, and the lack of DNA leaves this call unchecked. The CDR3 loop spans 17 amino acids.

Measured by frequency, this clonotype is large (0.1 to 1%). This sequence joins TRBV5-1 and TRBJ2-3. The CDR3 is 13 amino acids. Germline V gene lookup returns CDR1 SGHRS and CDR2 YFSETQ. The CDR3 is CASSSELTDTQYF. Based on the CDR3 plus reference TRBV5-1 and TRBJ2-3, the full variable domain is KAGVTQTPRYLIKTRGQQVTLSCSPISGHRSVSWYQQTPGQGLQFLFEYFSETQRNKGNFPGRFSGRQFSNSRSEMNVSTLELGDSALYLCASSSELTDTQYFGPGTRLTVL.

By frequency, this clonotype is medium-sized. The CDR3 loop reads CASSLEAGLPSAFF. V gene TRBV5-1 combines with J gene TRBJ1-1; TCRdb designates TRBD1, a call that cannot be tested without DNA. CDR3 length: 14 residues. Germline V CDR1 and CDR2: SGHRS, YFSETQ.

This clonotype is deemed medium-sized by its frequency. The CDR3 here is CAIRQKSTDTQYF. The rearrangement joins TRBV27 to TRBJ2-3; TCRdb gives TRBD1 as the D gene, but with no DNA this cannot be confirmed. Germline loops: CDR1 MNHEY, CDR2 SMNVEV (reference sequence). The CDR3 has 13 amino acids.

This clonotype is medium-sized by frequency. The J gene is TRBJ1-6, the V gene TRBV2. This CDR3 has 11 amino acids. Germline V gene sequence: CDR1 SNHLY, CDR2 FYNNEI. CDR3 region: CASSENSPLHF.

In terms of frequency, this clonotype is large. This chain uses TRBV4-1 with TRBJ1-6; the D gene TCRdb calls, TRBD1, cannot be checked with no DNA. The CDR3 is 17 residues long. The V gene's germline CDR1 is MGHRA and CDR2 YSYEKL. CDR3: CASSQEGLTGGNSPLHF.

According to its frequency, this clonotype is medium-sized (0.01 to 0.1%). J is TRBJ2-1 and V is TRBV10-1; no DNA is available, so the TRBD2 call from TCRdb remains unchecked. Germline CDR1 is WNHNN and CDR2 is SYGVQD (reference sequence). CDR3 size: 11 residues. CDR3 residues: CASSAGPEQFF.

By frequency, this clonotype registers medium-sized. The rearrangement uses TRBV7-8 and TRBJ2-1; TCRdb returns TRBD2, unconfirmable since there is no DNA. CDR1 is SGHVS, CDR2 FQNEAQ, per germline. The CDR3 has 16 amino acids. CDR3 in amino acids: CASSLLGRSGGHEQFF. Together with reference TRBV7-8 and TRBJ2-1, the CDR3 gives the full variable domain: GAGVSQSPRYKVAKRGQDVALRCDPISGHVSLFWYQQALGQGPEFLTYFQNEAQLDKSGLPSDRFFAERPEGSVSTLKIQRTQQEDSAVYLCASSLLGRSGGHEQFFGPGTRLTVL.

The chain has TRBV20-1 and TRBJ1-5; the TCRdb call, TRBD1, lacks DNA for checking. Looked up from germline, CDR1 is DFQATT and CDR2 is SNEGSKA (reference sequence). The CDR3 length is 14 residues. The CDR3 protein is CSACETDSYQPQHF.

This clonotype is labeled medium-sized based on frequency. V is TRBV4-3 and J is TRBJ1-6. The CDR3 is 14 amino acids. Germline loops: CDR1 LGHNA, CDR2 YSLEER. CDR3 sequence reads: CASSQERGLSPLHF.

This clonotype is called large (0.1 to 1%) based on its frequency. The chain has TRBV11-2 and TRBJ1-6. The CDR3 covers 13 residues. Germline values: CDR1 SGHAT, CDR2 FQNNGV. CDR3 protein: CASSLDQGSPLHF.

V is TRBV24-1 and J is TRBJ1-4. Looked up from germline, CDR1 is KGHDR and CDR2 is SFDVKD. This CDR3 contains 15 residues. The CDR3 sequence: CATSDFAGLNEKLFF.

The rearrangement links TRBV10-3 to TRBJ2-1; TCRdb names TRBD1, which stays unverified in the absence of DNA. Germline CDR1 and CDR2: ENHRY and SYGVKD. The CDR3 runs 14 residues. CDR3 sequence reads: CAIRGGQGLNEQFF.